This TCR beta chain originates from a study of spatial heterogeneity in lung cancer. Whole-study context: PBMC samples from follow-up, when available, were sequenced at a median of around 23 months post-resection.

This clonotype was recorded at least ten times. TCRdb analysed the 5' RACE reads with MiXCR anew, one entry per CDR3 protein. The sample holds about 43,000 distinct CDR3 sequences, about 22% seen once. V was clipped by 6 bases and J by 9 bases; unmatched bases: 15. Germline CDR1 reads MNHEY; CDR2 reads SVGAGI. CDR3 length: 16 residues. Time point: blood at routine non-recurrence follow-up after resection. The TCR comes from a female donor with early-stage non-small cell lung cancer. Sequenced material: PBMCs, taken at follow-up. The chain has TRBV6-5 and TRBJ2-1; 9 positions agree with TRBD1. CDR3 protein: CASRDPGQGFGAEQFF. The CDR3 nucleotides are TGTGCCAGCAGAGATCCGGGACAGGGATTCGGAGCTGAGCAGTTCTTC.